This TCR beta chain was captured by sequencing in a study of T cell responses to AZD1222 COVID-19 vaccine. Findings and caveats of the study: Donors were chiefly white British, with a greater number of females, and clonal diversity was perhaps underestimated.

With respect to this clone: Its antigen is unknown.

CDR1 and CDR2 (germline): LGHDT, YNNKEL (reference sequence). V was trimmed by 5 bases and J by 4 bases, leaving 10 bases between them. The CDR3 sequence is 13 residues long. Some clones are missing from TCRdb's copy, which holds only in-frame ones; the method was immunoSEQ multiplex PCR. The sample lists around 160,000 clones, about 89% occurring once. The chain uses TRBV3-1 (or the pseudogene TRBV3-2) and TRBJ2-3, with D uncertain. The clonotype was recovered from an adult who received the AZD1222 COVID-19 vaccine. The material sequenced was peripheral blood, taken 28 days after the second AZD1222 dose. Written as DNA, the CDR3 is TGTGCCAGCAGCTCGCAAGGCCCAGATACGCAGTATTTT. Its protein is CASSSQGPDTQYF.